This T cell receptor (beta chain) derives from a study of T cells after yellow fever vaccination. Findings and caveats of the study: Abundant bulk-derived clonotypes could contaminate FACS-sorted repertoires. Booster sampling recovered most clones from primary vaccination (roughly 96% CD4, approximately 90% CD8).

Looked up from germline, CDR1 is KGHSH and CDR2 is LQKENI. CDR3 length: 16 amino acids. V lost 3 bases to trimming and J lost 4 bases, with 17 bases between them. With respect to this clonotype: The antigen is not known.

The study made its TCR cDNA through 5'RACE template switching. That step introduced a universal primer site along with UMIs. TCRdb reprocessed the 5' RACE reads via MiXCR and lists one record per CDR3 protein. The sample has some 320,000 distinct CDR3 sequences; around 9.3% are singletons. The TCR originated in a man between 18 and 29 years old who received the YFV17D yellow fever vaccine. Specimen: CD4+ T cells sorted from PBMCs, collected 5 days after the yellow fever booster vaccination. J is TRBJ2-3 and V is TRBV18; the D is unclear. As DNA, the CDR3 is TGTGCCAGCTCACCCTCGGGCCCCAGTTCCCCAGATACGCAGTATTTT. Protein product: CASSPSGPSSPDTQYF.